The 10 T cell receptor beta chains below all came from one sample that was sequenced in a study of shared clonotypes between healthy human individuals. As defined, naive CD8 cells were CD45RO-negative and positively selected for CCR7, with terminally differentiated effector memory CD45RA+ cells excluded. Some clones are missing from TCRdb's copy, which holds only in-frame ones; the method was immunoSEQ multiplex PCR. Of about 2 million clones in the sample, roughly 94% were seen once. Sequencing was carried out using naive CD8+ T cells sorted from blood. Receptors were obtained from a man aged 18 to 35 in good health.

The V call is TRBV6-5, the J call TRBJ1-2; the match to TRBD1 covers 7 bases. The CDR3 sequence is 16 residues long. Trimming took 2 bases from V and 2 from J; bases not matched to a gene: 8. The V gene's germline CDR1 is MNHEY and CDR2 SVGAGI. The CDR3 here is CASSYTGGGANYGYTF. The CDR3 nucleotides are TGTGCCAGCAGTTACACCGGAGGGGGCGCGAACTATGGCTACACCTTC.

V usage is TRBV5-1 and J usage is TRBJ2-7; D possibly corresponds to TRBD2 (6 bases). Germline-derived CDR1 and CDR2 are SGHRS and YFSETQ. Trimming took 3 bases from V and 0 from J, leaving 16 bases between them. This CDR3 is 16 amino acids long. DNA for the CDR3: TGCGCCAGCAGCTCACCCACGCGGGGCGACTCCTACGAGCAGTACTTC. It yields the protein CASSSPTRGDSYEQYF.

The CDR3 protein is CASSLVPDDTYEQYF. DNA of the CDR3: TGTGCCAGCAGCTTAGTCCCAGATGATACCTACGAGCAGTACTTC. The chain couples TRBV11-2 to TRBJ2-7; no clear D. The CDR3 totals 15 residues. The V end was cut by 1 base, the J end by 2 bases, with 12 bases between. CDR1 is SGHAT, CDR2 FQNNGV, per germline.

A word on this clone: This CDR3 is also generated by other DNA sequences in the sample. The V call is TRBV27, the J call TRBJ2-1; D remains unclear. Germline CDR1 reads MNHEY; CDR2 reads SMNVEV (reference sequence). Between the trimmed V and J ends, which lost 5 bases and 3 bases, there was a span of 8 bases. The CDR3 sequence is 13 residues long. CDR3 DNA: TGTGCCAGCAGTCCTACGGTCTACAATGAGCAGTTCTTC. It yields the protein CASSPTVYNEQFF.

This sequence joins TRBV4-1 and TRBJ2-7; TRBD2 matches 9 bases. The CDR3 runs 14 residues. Germline V CDR1 and CDR2: MGHRA, YSYEKL. With V trimmed by 0 bases and J by 6 bases, 3 bases remained unmatched. CDR3 in DNA: TGCGCCAGCAGCCAAGATGAACTAGCGGGCGAGCAGTACTTC. Amino acid sequence: CASSQDELAGEQYF.

This clone was seen more than once but under ten times. V and J are TRBV27 and TRBJ1-1; perhaps TRBD1 as D (5 bases). The CDR3 sequence is 13 residues long. V was trimmed by 5 bases and J by 3 bases, leaving 10 bases between them. The germline CDR1 and CDR2 sequences are MNHEY and SMNVEV (reference sequence). The CDR3 sequence is CASSAWGDTEAFF. The CDR3 nucleotides are TGTGCCAGCAGTGCATGGGGGGACACTGAAGCTTTCTTT.

With respect to this clone: This specimen includes other DNA sequences encoding the same CDR3. The chain couples TRBV7-8 to TRBJ2-1, with TRBD2 as a possible D gene (6 bases). CDR1 and CDR2 from the germline V gene are SGHVS and FQNEAQ. The germline V and J ends were trimmed by 5 bases and 4 bases, with 12 bases remaining between them. CDR3 length: 14 residues. CDR3 amino acids: CASSLPAGYNEQFF. The DNA of the CDR3 is TGTGCCAGCAGCCTACCGGCGGGGTACAATGAGCAGTTCTTC. The variable domain in full, with the rest retrieved from reference TRBV7-8 and TRBJ2-1, is GAGVSQSPRYKVAKRGQDVALRCDPISGHVSLFWYQQALGQGPEFLTYFQNEAQLDKSGLPSDRFFAERPEGSVSTLKIQRTQQEDSAVYLCASSLPAGYNEQFFGPGTRLTVL.

As concerns this clone: Germline and junction disagree at one end, which may indicate a read error. This CDR3 reads CASSLGDRTKYGYTF. The CDR3 bases are TGTGCCAGCAGCTTGGGGGACAGGACTAAGTATGGCTACACCTTC. The chain uses TRBV5-4 and TRBJ1-2, with 8 bases aligning to TRBD1. This CDR3 region has 15 residues. Germline V lookup: CDR1 SGHNT, CDR2 YYREEE (reference sequence).

CDR3 coding DNA: TGTGCCAGCAGCTCCAGGGTTGCTGAAGCTTTCTTT. It codes for CASSSRVAEAFF. The J gene is TRBJ1-1, the V gene TRBV7-9; a weak D match, TRBD1 (5 bases). CDR3 size: 12 residues. Between the trimmed V and J ends, which lost 4 bases and 6 bases, there was a span of 9 bases. Germline lookup yields CDR1 SEHNR and CDR2 FQNEAQ (reference sequence). Variable domain in full (rest from reference TRBV7-9 and TRBJ1-1): DTGVSQNPRHKITKRGQNVTFRCDPISEHNRLYWYRQTLGQGPEFLTYFQNEAQLEKSRLLSDRFSAERPKGSFSTLEIQRTEQGDSAMYLCASSSRVAEAFFGQGTRLTVV.

The gene calls are TRBV19 and TRBJ2-7, with D possibly being TRBD1 or TRBD2 (5 bases each). The CDR3 covers 16 residues. V was cut by 1 base and J by 2 bases, with 15 bases left in between. Per germline, CDR1 LNHDA and CDR2 SQIVND (reference sequence). The CDR3 protein is CASSIGPRGSTYEQYF. In DNA form, the CDR3 reads TGTGCCAGTAGTATAGGGCCTCGGGGCAGTACCTACGAGCAGTACTTC.